Listed below are T cell receptor beta chains from one sample, sequenced in a study of T cell changes during pregnancy in multiple sclerosis. Profiled with immunoSEQ multiplex PCR; TCRdb holds only in-frame clones, not every one. This sample yields some 41,000 clones, of which around 93% are seen a single time; roughly 7.4% belongs to the top ten. The specimen comprised CD8+ T cells from peripheral blood mononuclear cells, sampled in the third trimester of pregnancy. The receptor set was obtained from a female donor with multiple sclerosis, enrolled in a pregnancy study. Each CDR3 is given with its conserved first and last residue. The D gene is left open where the match is weak. Not every row has a clone size; where given, it reads once, few, many or a size class.

size	D	V	J	DNA	CDR3
.	TRBD2	TRBV9	TRBJ2-1	TGTGCCAGCAGCGGGACTAGCGGTTTAGAGCAGTTCTTC	CASSGTSGLEQFF
.	.	TRBV7-9	TRBJ2-7	TGTGCCAGCAGCTCCGAGAGCGGTACCTCCTACGAGCAGTACTTC	CASSSESGTSYEQYF
.	TRBD2	TRBV6-5	TRBJ2-7	TGTGCCAGCAGTCCCATTAGCGGGAGCGGCGAGCAGTACTTC	CASSPISGSGEQYF
.	.	TRBV10-3	TRBJ2-7	TGTGCCATCATGGCAGCTAGCTCCTACGAGCAGTACTTC	CAIMAASSYEQYF
.	TRBD1	TRBV30	TRBJ2-7	TGTGCCTGGAGTGGGGACAGGGAAGGGTACGAGCAGTACTTC	CAWSGDREGYEQYF
.	.	TRBV27	TRBJ2-7	TGTGCCAGCAGTGGCCTAGCTTTTGACGAGCAGTACTTC	CASSGLAFDEQYF
once	TRBD1	TRBV4-3	TRBJ1-3	TGCGCCAGCAGCCTGAACAGGGGTAGTGGAAACACCATATATTTT	CASSLNRGSGNTIYF
.	TRBD2	TRBV30	TRBJ2-1	TGTGCCTGGAATAGCGGGAACGGTGGTGAGCAGTTCTTC	CAWNSGNGGEQFF
.	.	TRBV4-1	TRBJ1-1	TGCGCCAGCAGCCAAGGCCCGACAGTAAGGAACACTGAAGCTTTCTTT	CASSQGPTVRNTEAFF
.	.	TRBV19	TRBJ1-5	TGTGCCAGTAGTGTAGGGTCCCTACAGCCCCAGCATTTT	CASSVGSLQPQHF
.	TRBD2	TRBV5-6	TRBJ2-1	TGTGCCAGCAGCCTAGGACTAGTAGGGAACAATGAGCAGTTCTTC	CASSLGLVGNNEQFF
.	.	TRBV5-1	TRBJ2-1	TGCGCCAGCAGCTCTGAACTGGGGGGAAACTACAATGAGCAGTTCTTC	CASSSELGGNYNEQFF
.	.	TRBV19	TRBJ2-7	TGTGCCACCAAAAGCGGAGGGGACGAGCAGTACTTC	CATKSGGDEQYF
.	.	TRBV28	TRBJ1-1	TGTGCCAGCAGTTCTCCGGGGGGGGGTACTGAAGCTTTCTTT	CASSSPGGGTEAFF
.	.	TRBV28	TRBJ2-3	TGTGCCAGCAGTTTTTATCGGGGCCAGGGGGATACGCAGTATTTT	CASSFYRGQGDTQYF
.	TRBD2	TRBV10-3	TRBJ2-2	TGTGCCAGCATACCGGGACTAGCGGACACCGGGGAGCTGTTTTTT	CASIPGLADTGELFF
.	.	TRBV19	TRBJ2-3	TGTGCCAGTAGTATAGGAGCTCATACGCAGTATTTT	CASSIGAHTQYF
.	.	TRBV28	TRBJ2-3	TGTGCCAGCAGTTTGGAGGACGGCTTCACAGATACGCAGTATTTT	CASSLEDGFTDTQYF
.	TRBD2	TRBV19	TRBJ2-7	TGTGCCAGTTCGGGACTAGCCCTCTCCTACGAGCAGTACTTC	CASSGLALSYEQYF
.	.	TRBV19	TRBJ2-1	TGTGCCAGTAGTATCGCTAGCTCCTACAATGAGCAGTTCTTC	CASSIASSYNEQFF
once	TRBD2	TRBV20-1	TRBJ2-1	TGCAGTGCTTTAGCGGGAAATGAGCAGTTCTTC	CSALAGNEQFF
.	.	TRBV6-5	TRBJ2-6	TGTGCCAGCAGTTACGAGTTCTCTGGGGCCAACGTCCTGACTTTC	CASSYEFSGANVLTF
.	.	TRBV19	TRBJ2-3	TGTGCCAGTAGTATAGGTGGGGGCCCAGCAGATACGCAGTATTTT	CASSIGGGPADTQYF
.	.	TRBV4-1	TRBJ1-1	TGCGCCAGCAGCCAAGGTGACGGGACTGAAGCTTTCTTT	CASSQGDGTEAFF
.	.	TRBV28	TRBJ2-1	TGTGCCAGCAGTGACTTTAGCGGAGACAATGAGCAGTTCTTC	CASSDFSGDNEQFF
.	TRBD2	TRBV19	TRBJ2-7	TGTGCCAGTAGTATGTGGACTAGCGGGAGTGACGAGCAGTACTTC	CASSMWTSGSDEQYF
.	TRBD2	TRBV7-2	TRBJ2-3	TGTGCCAGCAGCACCTTTAAACTAGCGGGAGTTTCAGATACGCAGTATTTT	CASSTFKLAGVSDTQYF
.	TRBD1	TRBV28	TRBJ1-1	TGTGCCAGCAGTTCAGCCGGGACAGGGGTTTTCATGAACACTGAAGCTTTCTTT	CASSSAGTGVFMNTEAFF
.	.	TRBV7-9	TRBJ1-1	TGTGCCAGCAGCTTAGCGTCAGGGGCTTGGACTGAAGCTTTCTTT	CASSLASGAWTEAFF
.	.	TRBV11-1	TRBJ2-2	TGTGCCAGCAGCTACCGTGCTGCCGGGGTAGCCGGGGAGCTGTTTTTT	CASSYRAAGVAGELFF
.	TRBD2	TRBV29-1	TRBJ2-3	TGCAGCGTGACTAGCGGGGGCACAGATACGCAGTATTTT	CSVTSGGTDTQYF
.	.	TRBV27	TRBJ2-7	TGTGCCAGCAGTTCGAGCTCCTACGAGCAGTACTTC	CASSSSSYEQYF
.	TRBD2	TRBV28	TRBJ2-5	TGTGCCAGCAGGTTACGAAAGCTAGCGGGAGTTGTGGAGACCCAGTACTTC	CASRLRKLAGVVETQYF
.	.	TRBV28	TRBJ2-1	TGTGCCAGCAGTCCTTTCTCGGGGTGTGAGCAGTTCTTC	CASSPFSGCEQFF
once	.	TRBV7-5	TRBJ2-7	TGTGCCAGAAGCCTCGGACTACCTGGGTACTTC	CARSLGLPGYF
once	TRBD1	TRBV29-1	TRBJ2-1	TGCAGCGTTGAAGGGACAGGGAGGTCCAATGAGCAGTTCTTC	CSVEGTGRSNEQFF
.	.	TRBV29-1	TRBJ2-4	TGCAGCGTTGAAAGTGGCAGAAACATTCAGTACTTC	CSVESGRNIQYF
once	TRBD2	TRBV28	TRBJ2-1	TGTGCCAGCAGTTTGGTTGAGACTAGCGGGAGAGGCGATGAGCAGTTCTTC	CASSLVETSGRGDEQFF
.	.	TRBV19	TRBJ1-2	TGTGCCAGTACTTCTGGGCCTTATGTACATGGCTACACCTTC	CASTSGPYVHGYTF
.	TRBD2	TRBV5-4	TRBJ2-5	TGTGCCAGCAGCTCCCCCCTAGCGGGAGTAGGGGAGACCCAGTACTTC	CASSSPLAGVGETQYF
.	TRBD2	TRBV7-2	TRBJ2-1	TGTGCCAGCAGCCAAACAAGACTAGCGGGAGGCTATGAGCAGTTCTTC	CASSQTRLAGGYEQFF
.	.	TRBV9	TRBJ1-5	TGTGCCAGCAGCCCCCGTGCAGGGTCAAATCAGCCCCAGCATTTT	CASSPRAGSNQPQHF
.	.	TRBV13	TRBJ2-1	TGTGCCAGCAGCTCACCGGCCGGGAGAACCCATGAGCAGTTCTTC	CASSSPAGRTHEQFF
.	TRBD1	TRBV7-9	TRBJ1-1	TGTGCCAGCAGCGCCGGGGACAGCTTGAACACTGAAGCTTTCTTT	CASSAGDSLNTEAFF
once	TRBD1	TRBV7-9	TRBJ2-1	TGTGCCAGCAGCATTAAAGGACAGGCCAACTCCTACAATGAGCAGTTCTTC	CASSIKGQANSYNEQFF
.	.	TRBV28	TRBJ2-3	TGTGCCAGCAGTTTAGAGAAATTAAGCACAGATACGCAGTATTTT	CASSLEKLSTDTQYF
.	.	TRBV28	TRBJ1-1	TGTGCCAGCAGTTTCCCCAAAGGCTCGGGAGACACTGAAGCTTTCTTT	CASSFPKGSGDTEAFF
.	TRBD2	TRBV28	TRBJ2-1	TGTGCCAGCATGGGACTAGCGGGAGCGGACGACAATGAGCAGTTCTTC	CASMGLAGADDNEQFF
.	TRBD2	TRBV5-1	TRBJ2-1	TGCGCCAGCAGCTTGGGCCGAGCGGGACCGATCTACAATGAGCAGTTCTTC	CASSLGRAGPIYNEQFF
once	.	TRBV7-9	TRBJ2-7	TGTGCCAGCAGCTTAGGTGGAGTATACGAGCAGTACTTC	CASSLGGVYEQYF
.	.	TRBV7-8	TRBJ2-3	TGTGCCAGCAGCTTAGCTTCGGGGGTAGGGACAGATACGCAGTATTTT	CASSLASGVGTDTQYF
once	TRBD2	TRBV29-1	TRBJ2-3	TGCAGCGTTGAGAGGAGCGGGAGGGCTAGCACAGATACGCAGTATTTT	CSVERSGRASTDTQYF
.	TRBD2	TRBV7-3	TRBJ2-3	TGTGCCAGCAGCCCTTTAGCGGGACACGCCGCGCAGTATTTT	CASSPLAGHAAQYF
.	.	TRBV7-9	TRBJ2-1	TGTGCCAGCAGCGAGGGGGGGGACTCCTACAATGAGCAGTTCTTC	CASSEGGDSYNEQFF
.	TRBD2	TRBV9	TRBJ2-1	TGTGCCAGCAGCGTAGAAGGACTAGCGGGAGTCGATGAGCAGTTCTTC	CASSVEGLAGVDEQFF
.	.	TRBV7-2	TRBJ2-3	TGTGCCAGCAGGTTTTTTGGGCGCGTCCCAGATACGCAGTATTTT	CASRFFGRVPDTQYF
.	.	TRBV11-2	TRBJ2-1	TGTGCCAGCAGCCTACTAACTGGGGAGAATGAGCAGTTCTTC	CASSLLTGENEQFF
.	TRBD2	TRBV5-6	TRBJ2-5	TGTGCCAGCAGCCGCCGCGTGGCGGGAGTTGAGACCCAGTACTTC	CASSRRVAGVETQYF